The rows below give T cell receptor beta chains drawn from one sample of a study of regulatory T cells in long-lasting Graves disease. TCRdb analysed the multiplex PCR reads with MiXCR anew, one entry per CDR3 protein. Seen here are some 600,000 distinct CDR3 sequences, roughly 16% observed once, and the top ten hold around 11%. The sample was also linked to a second study, of T cells in Graves' hyperthyroidism and ophthalmopathy.

The sequencing here drew on peripheral blood mononuclear cells (PBMCs), taken at new diagnosis, from a patient treated with antithyroid drugs. The receptors originated from a man between 18 and 29 years old with Graves disease. Each CDR3 is given with its conserved first and last residue. Fields, in order: V gene, J gene, D gene, clone size, CDR3 DNA, CDR3 protein. D genes are given only for firm matches. Expanded clones get a size class; other rows say once, few or many, or leave the size out.

TRBV12-5	TRBJ2-3	.	.	TGTGCTAGTGGTTCACTAGGGGGGGCAGATACGCAGTATTTT	CASGSLGGADTQYF
TRBV9	TRBJ1-2	TRBD1	.	TGTGCCAGCAGCGCAGAAGAGGGGGCCGGCTATGGCTACACCTTC	CASSAEEGAGYGYTF
TRBV15	TRBJ2-7	.	many	TGTGCCACCAGCAGGGCAGCCTTCAGCGCCGAGCAGTACTTC	CATSRAAFSAEQYF
TRBV7-9	TRBJ2-1	TRBD2	many	TGTGCCAGCAGCTTGCTAGCGGGAGGGCCGGGTGAGCAGTTCTTC	CASSLLAGGPGEQFF
TRBV6-1	TRBJ1-2	TRBD1	few	TGTGCCAGCAGGGGACAGCCACTAGATGGGTATGGCTACACCTTC	CASRGQPLDGYGYTF
TRBV28	TRBJ2-2	TRBD2	many	TGTGCCAGCAGTTTGTCGCTAGCGGGCACCGGGGAGCTGTTTTTT	CASSLSLAGTGELFF
TRBV2	TRBJ2-1	.	many	TGTGCCAGCAGTGAAATGGACAGGCGGGATAATGAGCAGTTCTTC	CASSEMDRRDNEQFF
TRBV28	TRBJ2-3	.	many	TGTGCCAGCAGTTTTTCGGGGGTGGGCACAGATACGCAGTATTTT	CASSFSGVGTDTQYF
TRBV12-3/TRBV12-4	TRBJ1-1	.	.	TGTGCCAGCAGTTCCGAACGGGTGAACACTGAAGCTTTCTTT	CASSSERVNTEAFF
TRBV30	TRBJ1-5	TRBD1	many	TGTGCCTGGAGGGCCGGGACAGCTAATCAGCCCCAGCATTTT	CAWRAGTANQPQHF
TRBV7-6	TRBJ2-1	TRBD2	.	TGTGCCAGCAGCCAGACTAGCGGGAGTCTCTATGAGCAGTTCTTC	CASSQTSGSLYEQFF
TRBV28	TRBJ1-5	.	.	TGTGCCAGCAGTTTGCAACAGGGCGAACAGCCCCAGCATTTT	CASSLQQGEQPQHF
TRBV4-1	TRBJ2-2	TRBD1	.	TGCGCCAGTAAATACGGGACAGCGAACACCGGGGAGCTGTTTTTT	CASKYGTANTGELFF
TRBV11-2	TRBJ2-7	.	.	TGTGCTTCGTCGGGGGTGGCCCACGAGCAGTACTTC	CASSGVAHEQYF
TRBV10-3	TRBJ2-3	TRBD2	few	TGTGCCATGGCTAGCGGGAGCGCAGATACGCAGTATTTT	CAMASGSADTQYF
TRBV5-1	TRBJ2-5	.	few	TGCGCCAGCAGCTTGGCCTTGGGAGTAGAGACCCAGTACTTC	CASSLALGVETQYF
TRBV20-1	TRBJ1-2	TRBD1	few	TGCAGTGCTGCCCTTAGTAACAGGGGCGACGGTGGCTACACCTTC	CSAALSNRGDGGYTF
TRBV7-8	TRBJ2-6	.	.	TGTGCCAGCAGCTGGAGACAGGTGCGCTCTGGGGCCAACGTCCTGACTTTC	CASSWRQVRSGANVLTF
TRBV5-1	TRBJ2-3	.	many	TGCGCCAGCAGCTTGGGTGTCCCCACAGATACGCAGTATTTT	CASSLGVPTDTQYF
TRBV30	TRBJ1-3	.	many	TGTGCCTTATACGGGCGGCCTGGAAACACCATATATTTT	CALYGRPGNTIYF
TRBV20-1	TRBJ2-3	TRBD2	few	TGCAGTGCTAGCCGAGGGACTAGCGGGAGGGCCGGAGATACGCAGTATTTT	CSASRGTSGRAGDTQYF
TRBV5-1	TRBJ2-2	.	few	TGCGCCAGCAGCTTCAGGGGGGTCAACACCGGGGAGCTGTTTTTT	CASSFRGVNTGELFF
TRBV11-2	TRBJ1-1	.	.	TGTGCCAGCAGCCGTGGCACAGGAGCCACGTCGGCTTTCTTT	CASSRGTGATSAFF
TRBV12-3/TRBV12-4	TRBJ1-1	.	many	TGTGCCAGCAGTCCCTCCAACAGGGACACTGAAGCTTTCTTT	CASSPSNRDTEAFF
TRBV4-1	TRBJ1-5	.	few	TGCGCCAGCAGCCAAGCGAGTCTTAGAGGGAGGAGCAATCAGCCCCAGCATTTT	CASSQASLRGRSNQPQHF
TRBV19	TRBJ1-4	.	.	TGTGCCAGTAGTATAGTGACATCCACCGGGGTCAAGGTGTTTTTT	CASSIVTSTGVKVFF
TRBV11-2	TRBJ2-3	.	many	TGTGCCAGCAGCATAGGGGCATTCCGGGATACGCAGTATTTT	CASSIGAFRDTQYF
TRBV29-1	TRBJ2-5	.	.	TGCAGCGTTGACATGATGGAGACCCAGTACTTC	CSVDMMETQYF
TRBV9	TRBJ2-1	TRBD2	.	TGTGCCAGCAGCGTTCGGAGCGGGAGGGGAAATGAGCAGTTCTTC	CASSVRSGRGNEQFF